Reported below is one T cell receptor beta chain. Its cognate antigen is unknown. The sample comes from a study of identical twins. Study-wide results and caveats: Weaker excess twin sharing was observed in beta out-of-frame sequences.

Carrying unique molecular identifiers, the cDNA also gained a universal primer site through template switching. TCRdb re-called the 5' RACE reads through MiXCR, storing one row per CDR3 protein. The sample shows around 650,000 distinct CDR3 sequences, roughly 7.2% of them seen only once. Germline V gene lookup returns CDR1 MNHNS and CDR2 SASEGT. With V trimmed by 6 bases and J by 2 bases, 10 bases remained unmatched. The CDR3 contains 16 residues. Only healthy Caucasians were enrolled as donors. A further study also used this sample, focusing on yellow fever vaccine responses in identical twins.

Sequenced input: PBMCs. The receptor was isolated from a woman aged 18-29 years in good health. J is TRBJ2-7 and V is TRBV6-1; TRBD2 matches 10 bases. Here the CDR3 reads CASSPPSAGGPYEQYF. The CDR3 DNA sequence: TGTGCCAGCAGCCCCCCTTCAGCGGGAGGGCCCTACGAGCAGTACTTC.